A selection of T cell receptor beta chains follows, all from one sample in a study of CD4 T cells in relation to SARS-CoV-2 and coronaviruses. Sequencing used immunoSEQ multiplex PCR; TCRdb keeps in-frame clones, though not all of them. There are under 20,000 clones in the sample; roughly 80% occur only once, and 20% to 25% lies in the top ten. Their antigens remain unidentified. The sample consisted of CD4+ T cells from PBMCs, cultured in vitro. Receptor source: a human donor in good health. Each CDR3 is given with its conserved first and last residue. The order of the fields is clone size, V gene, J gene, D gene, CDR3 DNA, CDR3 protein. A D gene is named only where the DNA matches it firmly. A clone size is listed for some rows: how often the clone was seen (once, few, many), or a class if it is expanded.

.,TRBV2,TRBJ1-1,TRBD1,TGTGCCAGCAGTGAAGCCTCAGGGGGGAACACTGAAGCTTTCTTT,CASSEASGGNTEAFF
.,TRBV3-1/TRBV3-2,TRBJ2-6,TRBD1,TGTGCCAGCAGCCAAGGGACAGGGTCTGGGGCCAACGTCCTGACTTTC,CASSQGTGSGANVLTF
.,TRBV2,TRBJ1-4,TRBD1,TGTGCCAGCAGTCCCGGACAGGCAACTAATGAAAAACTGTTTTTT,CASSPGQATNEKLFF
.,TRBV27,TRBJ1-1,.,TGTGCCAGCCTCTCCCGACGGTTTGAAGCTTTCTTT,CASLSRRFEAFF
.,TRBV11-2,TRBJ1-3,TRBD1,TGTGCCAGCAGCTTAGAGGACAGGGGGAACACCATATATTTT,CASSLEDRGNTIYF
.,TRBV6-2/TRBV6-3,TRBJ2-5,.,TGTGCCAGCAGTATACAGGTCCAAGAGACCCAGTACTTC,CASSIQVQETQYF
.,TRBV5-1,TRBJ2-1,.,TGCGCCAGCAGCTTGGCGACCACTAGGACCTCCAATGAGCAGTTCTTC,CASSLATTRTSNEQFF
.,TRBV6-5,TRBJ2-6,.,TGTGCCAGCAGGGGAAACAGGGCTGGGGCCAACGTCCTGACTTTC,CASRGNRAGANVLTF
.,TRBV5-1,TRBJ2-7,.,TGCGCCAGCAGTCCCCCCGCCGGTTCCTACGAGCAGTACTTC,CASSPPAGSYEQYF
.,TRBV3-1/TRBV3-2,TRBJ2-7,TRBD2,TGTGCCAGCAGCCTAACGGCCCTAACTAGCGGGAGAGGGGAGCAGTACTTC,CASSLTALTSGRGEQYF
few,TRBV11-1,TRBJ1-2,.,TGTGCCAGCAGCTTAACCTACGGGAACCTTAACTATGGCTACACCTTC,CASSLTYGNLNYGYTF
.,TRBV7-9,TRBJ1-1,TRBD1,TGTGCCAGCAGCTTTGAGATCACAGGGGGCTTCGCTGAAGCTTTCTTT,CASSFEITGGFAEAFF
.,TRBV5-1,TRBJ2-3,TRBD1,TGCGCCAGCAGCCCCAACAGGGGCCCAGATACGCAGTATTTT,CASSPNRGPDTQYF
.,TRBV2,TRBJ1-4,.,TGTGCCAGCAGGGCGGGGCTCCGGGGGACTAATGAAAAACTGTTTTTT,CASRAGLRGTNEKLFF
few,TRBV6-1,TRBJ1-1,.,TGTGCCAGCAGTGTGGGGACATCAACTATGCACACTGAAGCTTTCTTT,CASSVGTSTMHTEAFF
.,TRBV2,TRBJ2-6,.,TGTGCCAGCAGCTATCCCTCTGGGGCCAACGTCCTGACTTTC,CASSYPSGANVLTF
.,TRBV28,TRBJ2-7,.,TGTGCCAGCAGTTTTCCCAAAAGGTGGGGAGACAAATACGAGCAGTACTTC,CASSFPKRWGDKYEQYF
.,TRBV9,TRBJ2-3,TRBD2,TGTGCCAGCAGCGTCGGCGGGAGTGATACGCAGTATTTT,CASSVGGSDTQYF
.,TRBV2,TRBJ2-7,TRBD2,TGTGCCAGCAGCGCCGGGACTAGCGGGAGCGCGGAGTACTTC,CASSAGTSGSAEYF
.,TRBV11-2,TRBJ2-5,TRBD1,TGTGCCAGCACATCCCAGAGGACAGGGGGCGCAGAGACCCAGTACTTC,CASTSQRTGGAETQYF
.,TRBV5-4,TRBJ2-5,.,TGTGCCAGCAGCTTAAATAGGGTCCAAGAGACCCAGTACTTC,CASSLNRVQETQYF
.,TRBV5-8,TRBJ1-5,.,TGTGCCAGCAGCTCCCGGGGTGATCAGCCCCAGCATTTT,CASSSRGDQPQHF
.,TRBV4-1,TRBJ1-6,.,TGCGCCAGCAGCCAAGGTGGCTCACCCCTCCACTTT,CASSQGGSPLHF
few,TRBV4-1,TRBJ1-4,.,TGCGCCAGCAGCCAAGTCGTGGTAGGGGAAAAACTGTTTTTT,CASSQVVVGEKLFF
.,TRBV30,TRBJ2-7,.,TGTGCCTGGAGCCTAGGGACGGACGAGCAGTACTTC,CAWSLGTDEQYF
few,TRBV27,TRBJ1-3,.,TGTGCCAGCAGTTTACAGGACTCTGGAAACACCATATATTTT,CASSLQDSGNTIYF
few,TRBV10-3,TRBJ2-3,.,TGTGCCATCAGTCCGATGGGGACAGATACGCAGTATTTT,CAISPMGTDTQYF
.,TRBV5-1,TRBJ2-7,TRBD1,TGCGCCAGCAGCCCGGGACAGGGGGTGGACGAGCAGTACTTC,CASSPGQGVDEQYF
few,TRBV9,TRBJ1-3,.,TGTGCCAGCAGCGCCAACTTGGGCCCTTCCTCTGGAAACACCATATATTTT,CASSANLGPSSGNTIYF
.,TRBV5-4,TRBJ2-3,.,TGTGCCAGCAGCTTGGAAGGGGGGTGGGGCACAGATACGCAGTATTTT,CASSLEGGWGTDTQYF
.,TRBV19,TRBJ1-5,.,TGTGCCAGTAAGGGCAGAGGGCGGGGGCGGAACAATCAGCCCCAGCATTTT,CASKGRGRGRNNQPQHF
.,TRBV5-1,TRBJ1-1,TRBD1,TGCGCCAGCAGCGGCGGACAGGGGAACACTGAAGCTTTCTTT,CASSGGQGNTEAFF
.,TRBV10-3,TRBJ2-7,TRBD2,TGTGCCACCCGCGCGGGACTAGCGGCAACCTACGAGCAGTACTTC,CATRAGLAATYEQYF
.,TRBV11-2,TRBJ2-2,.,TGTGCCAGCAGCCCGCGCCTGGAGGGGGGCACCGGGGAGCTGTTTTTT,CASSPRLEGGTGELFF
few,TRBV5-8,TRBJ2-2,.,TGTGCCAGCAGCGTTTGGGGGCGGGGCACCGGGGAGCTGTTTTTT,CASSVWGRGTGELFF
.,TRBV3-1/TRBV3-2,TRBJ2-7,TRBD2,TGTGCCAGCAGCCGGACTAGCAACGAGCAGTACTTC,CASSRTSNEQYF
.,TRBV6-5,TRBJ2-3,TRBD1,TGTGCCAGCAGGGCCGACAGGGCCTATACAGATACGCAGTATTTT,CASRADRAYTDTQYF
.,TRBV7-3,TRBJ1-3,.,TGTGCCAGCAGCTTATCAAATCTGTACGGAAACACCATATATTTT,CASSLSNLYGNTIYF
once,TRBV20-1,TRBJ2-1,.,TGCAGTGCTAGATGGTACAATGAGCAGTTCTTC,CSARWYNEQFF
few,TRBV19,TRBJ1-6,TRBD1,TGTGCCAGTAGTGGACAGGGCTCCTATAATTCACCCCTCCACTTT,CASSGQGSYNSPLHF
.,TRBV11-2,TRBJ2-5,TRBD2,TGTGCCAGCAGCCGCCTAAGAGCGGGAGGTGGGGAGACCCAGTACTTC,CASSRLRAGGGETQYF
.,TRBV5-6,TRBJ1-2,TRBD1,TGTGCCAGCAGCTTGGGGGACAGGGGGCTAGGAGGCTACACCTTC,CASSLGDRGLGGYTF
.,TRBV19,TRBJ2-3,.,TGTGCCAGTAGCCCCCGGAGGGGCGCGACCACAGATACGCAGTATTTT,CASSPRRGATTDTQYF
few,TRBV11-2,TRBJ1-4,TRBD1,TGTGCCAGCAGCTCCCAGGGGGCGCTTGAAAAACTGTTTTTT,CASSSQGALEKLFF
few,TRBV30,TRBJ1-6,.,TGTGCCTGGAGGCTCTTCGGGGACATGGACCATTCACCCCTCCACTTT,CAWRLFGDMDHSPLHF
large,TRBV5-3,TRBJ1-1,TRBD1,TGTGCCAGAAGCGATATGACAGGGCCCACTGAAGCTTTCTTT,CARSDMTGPTEAFF
.,TRBV30,TRBJ1-2,TRBD1,TGTGCCTGGAGTCCTAAGGGGGCGTCTGGCTACACCTTC,CAWSPKGASGYTF
.,TRBV29-1,TRBJ1-2,.,TGCAGCGCGGACAGTCCAGGCGCTAACTATGGCTACACCTTC,CSADSPGANYGYTF